The clone carrying this T cell receptor beta chain showed up just a few times. Its antigen is unidentified. TCRdb passed the reads through MiXCR, listing each CDR3 protein once. The sample carries hundreds of thousands of distinct CDR3 sequences, approximately 30% recorded once. This specimen belongs to a study of T cell repertoires in cytomegalovirus infection. Whole-study context: Evidence of both CMV infection and a matching HLA type came from public TCR beta signatures. Overall study results and limits: The study identified carriers of CMV plus the relevant HLA from cumulative public TCR beta family frequency. Clonotype analysis showed dominance of the ex vivo response by HLA-C-restricted CMV-specific TCR beta clonotypes.

Sequences were obtained from PBMCs. The sequence derives from a human donor in good health (CMV status not recorded). Some clones in this sample may be carry-over from other donors' samples.

The CDR3 DNA reads as TGTGCCAGCAGTTTGACAGGGGAAGCCTACGAGCAGTACTTC. It yields the protein CASSLTGEAYEQYF. The rearrangement links TRBV12-3 or TRBV12-4 to TRBJ2-7; 8 bases line up with TRBD1. V lost 3 bases to trimming and J lost 2 bases; unmatched junction nucleotides: 3. The CDR3 loop spans 14 amino acids.